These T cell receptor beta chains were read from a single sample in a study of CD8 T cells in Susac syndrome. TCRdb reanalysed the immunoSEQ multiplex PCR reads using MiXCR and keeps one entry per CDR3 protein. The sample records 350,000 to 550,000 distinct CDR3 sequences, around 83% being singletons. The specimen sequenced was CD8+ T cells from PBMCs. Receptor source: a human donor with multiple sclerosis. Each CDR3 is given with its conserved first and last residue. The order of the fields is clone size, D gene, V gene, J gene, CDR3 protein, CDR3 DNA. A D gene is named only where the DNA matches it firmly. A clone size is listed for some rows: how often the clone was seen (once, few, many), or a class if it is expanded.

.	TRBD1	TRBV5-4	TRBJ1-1	CASSGGTGGYGTEAFF	TGTGCCAGCAGCGGCGGGACAGGGGGCTACGGCACTGAAGCTTTCTTT
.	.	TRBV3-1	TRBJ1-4	CASSPLRQGSGKLFF	TGTGCCAGCAGCCCCCTCAGGCAGGGAAGCGGAAAACTGTTTTTT
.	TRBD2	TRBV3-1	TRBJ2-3	CASSRSTSAFTDTQYF	TGTGCCAGCAGCCGGAGTACTAGCGCGTTCACAGATACGCAGTATTTT
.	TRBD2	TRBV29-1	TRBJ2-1	CSVADHGRLAGGNEQFF	TGCAGCGTCGCTGACCATGGGCGACTAGCGGGGGGCAATGAGCAGTTCTTC
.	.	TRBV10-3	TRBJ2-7	CAIKQTETYEQYF	TGTGCCATCAAACAGACGGAAACCTACGAGCAGTACTTC
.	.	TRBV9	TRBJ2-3	CASSVYDTDTQYF	TGTGCCAGCAGCGTATATGATACAGATACGCAGTATTTT
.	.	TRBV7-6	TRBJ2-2	CASSPFSGEDTGELFF	TGTGCCAGCAGCCCCTTTTCGGGGGAGGACACCGGGGAGCTGTTTTTT
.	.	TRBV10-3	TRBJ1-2	CAISEIRGRLNYGYTF	TGTGCCATCAGTGAGATCCGGGGGCGTTTGAACTATGGCTACACCTTC
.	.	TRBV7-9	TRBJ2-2	CASSLALGLTGELFF	TGTGCCAGCAGCTTAGCGCTGGGACTCACCGGGGAGCTGTTTTTT
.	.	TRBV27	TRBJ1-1	CASRRAASEAFF	TGTGCCAGCAGGAGAGCAGCGTCTGAAGCTTTCTTT
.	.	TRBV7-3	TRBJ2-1	CASSPRGNQDLVYNEQFF	TGTGCCAGCAGCCCAAGGGGGAATCAAGACTTGGTTTACAATGAGCAGTTCTTC
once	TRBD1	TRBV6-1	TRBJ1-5	CASGQGLQPQHF	TGTGCCAGCGGACAGGGTCTTCAGCCCCAGCATTTT
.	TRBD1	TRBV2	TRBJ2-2	CASSNRDRGQHGELFF	TGTGCCAGCAGCAACCGGGACAGGGGGCAGCACGGGGAGCTGTTTTTT
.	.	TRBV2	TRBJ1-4	CANAGTNEKLFF	TGTGCCAACGCGGGAACTAATGAAAAACTGTTTTTT
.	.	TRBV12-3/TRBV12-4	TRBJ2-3	CASTIRSASTDTQYF	TGTGCCAGCACAATAAGGAGTGCTAGCACAGATACGCAGTATTTT
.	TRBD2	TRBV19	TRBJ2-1	CASSIRRTSGMHEQFF	TGTGCCAGTAGTATACGGAGGACTAGCGGGATGCATGAGCAGTTCTTC
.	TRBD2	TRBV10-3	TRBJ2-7	CAISGGLAIYEQYF	TGTGCCATCAGCGGCGGACTAGCGATCTACGAGCAGTACTTC
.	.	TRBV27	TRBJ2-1	CASRGGEISYNEQFF	TGTGCCAGCAGGGGTGGCGAGATCTCCTACAATGAGCAGTTCTTC
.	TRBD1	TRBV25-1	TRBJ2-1	CASSGEATGGQSYNEQFF	TGTGCCAGCAGTGGGGAGGCAACAGGGGGCCAGTCCTACAATGAGCAGTTCTTC
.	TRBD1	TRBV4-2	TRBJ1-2	CASSQDKTGQRIGYTF	TGTGCCAGCAGCCAAGATAAGACAGGGCAGAGAATTGGCTACACCTTC
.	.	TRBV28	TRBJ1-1	CASSLLGRLPTEAFF	TGTGCCAGCAGTTTACTCGGTAGACTCCCCACTGAAGCTTTCTTT
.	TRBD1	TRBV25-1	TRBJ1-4	CASSRGGGEKLFF	TGTGCCAGCAGTAGAGGGGGCGGTGAAAAACTGTTTTTT
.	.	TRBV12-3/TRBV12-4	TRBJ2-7	CASTPGGPPGEQYF	TGTGCCAGCACCCCCGGGGGCCCCCCGGGCGAGCAGTACTTC
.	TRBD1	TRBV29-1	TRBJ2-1	CSGGQGNVEQFF	TGCAGCGGGGGACAGGGAAACGTTGAGCAGTTCTTC
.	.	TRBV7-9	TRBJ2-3	CATGTPRPDTQYF	TGTGCCACCGGGACGCCCAGGCCAGATACGCAGTATTTT
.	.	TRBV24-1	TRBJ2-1	CATSDPWDNEQFF	TGTGCCACCAGTGATCCCTGGGACAATGAGCAGTTCTTC
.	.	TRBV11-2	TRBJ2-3	CASSLDFRTDTQYF	TGTGCCAGCAGCTTAGATTTTAGAACAGATACGCAGTATTTT
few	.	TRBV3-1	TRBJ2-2	CASSLLNTGELFF	TGTGCCAGCAGCCTTCTGAACACCGGGGAGCTGTTTTTT
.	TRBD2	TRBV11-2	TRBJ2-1	CASSTGTSALNNEQFF	TGTGCCAGCAGCACCGGGACTAGCGCACTCAACAATGAGCAGTTCTTC
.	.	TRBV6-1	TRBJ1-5	CASSLGGARPYSNQPQHF	TGTGCCAGCAGCCTAGGTGGGGCGCGGCCCTATAGCAATCAGCCCCAGCATTTT
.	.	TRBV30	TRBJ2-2	CAWSVLGLGELFF	TGTGCCTGGAGTGTACTAGGCCTTGGGGAGCTGTTTTTT
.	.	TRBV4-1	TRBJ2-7	CASSQLYSDSYEQYF	TGCGCCAGCAGCCAGCTTTACAGTGATTCCTACGAGCAGTACTTC
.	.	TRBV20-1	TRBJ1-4	CSARDNRKRNEKLFF	TGCAGTGCTAGAGACAACAGGAAAAGGAATGAAAAACTGTTTTTT
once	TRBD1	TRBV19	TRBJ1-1	CASRTGHTEAFF	TGTGCCAGTAGGACAGGGCACACTGAAGCTTTCTTT
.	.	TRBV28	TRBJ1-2	CASSLFLSPATNGYTF	TGTGCCAGCAGTTTATTTCTCAGTCCGGCTACTAATGGCTACACCTTC
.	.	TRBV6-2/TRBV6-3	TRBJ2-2	CASRISLGQNTGELFF	TGTGCCAGCAGAATTAGCCTAGGACAGAACACCGGGGAGCTGTTTTTT
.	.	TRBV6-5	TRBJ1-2	CASTYGGNYGYTF	TGTGCCAGCACCTACGGGGGAAACTATGGCTACACCTTC
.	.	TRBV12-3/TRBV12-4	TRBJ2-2	CASRPTLATGELFF	TGTGCCAGCAGACCTACACTCGCCACCGGGGAGCTGTTTTTT
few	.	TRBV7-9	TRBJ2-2	CASSPTTPNTGELFF	TGTGCCAGCAGCCCGACTACCCCAAACACCGGGGAGCTGTTTTTT
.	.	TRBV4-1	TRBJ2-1	CASSQESGYNEQFF	TGCGCCAGCAGCCAAGAGTCCGGCTACAATGAGCAGTTCTTC
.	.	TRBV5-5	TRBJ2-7	CASSFPRAGGTIYEQYF	TGTGCCAGCAGCTTCCCGAGGGCCGGAGGTACTATCTACGAGCAGTACTTC
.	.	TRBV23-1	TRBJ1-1	CASRRTDIEAFF	TGCGCCAGCAGGAGGACAGACATTGAAGCTTTCTTT
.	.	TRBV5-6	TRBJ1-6	CASSFSSLNNSPLHF	TGTGCCAGCAGCTTTAGCAGCCTCAATAATTCACCCCTCCACTTT
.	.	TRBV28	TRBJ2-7	CASSQSLGSYEQYF	TGTGCCAGCAGCCAATCCCTCGGCTCCTACGAGCAGTACTTC
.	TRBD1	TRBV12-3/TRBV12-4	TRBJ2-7	CASSPGTGSPFYEQYF	TGTGCCAGCAGTCCCGGGACAGGATCCCCTTTCTACGAGCAGTACTTC
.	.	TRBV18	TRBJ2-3	CASSPYPRDTQYF	TGTGCCAGCTCACCTTACCCACGAGATACGCAGTATTTT
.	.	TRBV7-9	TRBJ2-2	CASSPDGGSGSGELFF	TGTGCCAGCAGCCCGGACGGTGGATCCGGGTCCGGGGAGCTGTTTTTT
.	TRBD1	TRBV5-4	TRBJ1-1	CASSEGTGLNTEAFF	TGTGCCAGCAGCGAAGGGACAGGGCTGAACACTGAAGCTTTCTTT
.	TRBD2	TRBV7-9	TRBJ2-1	CASSLEGLGPYNEQFF	TGTGCCAGCAGCTTAGAGGGACTAGGCCCATACAATGAGCAGTTCTTC
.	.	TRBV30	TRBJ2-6	CAWSPRVAGANVLTF	TGTGCCTGGAGTCCCCGAGTGGCTGGGGCCAACGTCCTGACTTTC
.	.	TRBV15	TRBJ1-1	CATSRERENTEAFF	TGTGCCACCAGCAGAGAGAGGGAGAACACTGAAGCTTTCTTT
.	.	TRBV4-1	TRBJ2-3	CASSQGLLDVADTQYF	TGCGCCAGCAGCCAGGGACTCCTGGATGTCGCAGATACGCAGTATTTT